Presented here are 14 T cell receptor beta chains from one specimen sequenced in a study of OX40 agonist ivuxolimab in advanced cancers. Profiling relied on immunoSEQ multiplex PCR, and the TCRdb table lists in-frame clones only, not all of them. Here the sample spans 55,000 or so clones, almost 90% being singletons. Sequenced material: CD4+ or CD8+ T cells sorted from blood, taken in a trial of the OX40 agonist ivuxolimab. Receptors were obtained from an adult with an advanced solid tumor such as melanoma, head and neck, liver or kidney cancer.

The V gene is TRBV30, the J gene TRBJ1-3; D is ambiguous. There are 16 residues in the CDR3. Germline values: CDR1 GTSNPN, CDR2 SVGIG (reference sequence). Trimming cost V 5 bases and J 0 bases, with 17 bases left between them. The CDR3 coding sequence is TGTGCCTGGCTGGTGAGCTCATTCGACTCTGGAAACACCATATATTTT. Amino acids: CAWLVSSFDSGNTIYF.

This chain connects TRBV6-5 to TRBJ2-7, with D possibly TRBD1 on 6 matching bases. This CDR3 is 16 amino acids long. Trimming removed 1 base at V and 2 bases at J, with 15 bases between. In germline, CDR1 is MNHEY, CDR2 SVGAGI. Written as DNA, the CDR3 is TGTGCCAGCAGTTACTTCCAGACCACAGGGACCTACGAGCAGTACTTC. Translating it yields CASSYFQTTGTYEQYF.

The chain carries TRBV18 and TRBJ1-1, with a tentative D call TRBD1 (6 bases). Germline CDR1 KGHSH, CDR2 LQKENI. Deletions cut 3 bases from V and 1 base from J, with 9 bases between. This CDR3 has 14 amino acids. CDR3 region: CASSPIRGNTEAFF. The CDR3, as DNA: TGTGCCAGCTCACCGATCAGGGGGAACACTGAAGCTTTCTTT.

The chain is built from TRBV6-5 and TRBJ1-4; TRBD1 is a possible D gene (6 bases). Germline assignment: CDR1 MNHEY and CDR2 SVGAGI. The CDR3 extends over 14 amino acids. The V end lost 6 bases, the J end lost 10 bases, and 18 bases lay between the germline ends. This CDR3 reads CASRGGRGVGKLFF. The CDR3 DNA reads TGTGCCAGCAGGGGGGGGCGGGGAGTCGGAAAACTGTTTTTT.

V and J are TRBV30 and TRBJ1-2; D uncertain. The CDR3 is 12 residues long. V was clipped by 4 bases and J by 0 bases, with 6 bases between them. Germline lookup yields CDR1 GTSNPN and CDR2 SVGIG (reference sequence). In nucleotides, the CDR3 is TGTGCCTGGAACAGACCTAACTATGGCTACACCTTC. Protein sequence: CAWNRPNYGYTF.

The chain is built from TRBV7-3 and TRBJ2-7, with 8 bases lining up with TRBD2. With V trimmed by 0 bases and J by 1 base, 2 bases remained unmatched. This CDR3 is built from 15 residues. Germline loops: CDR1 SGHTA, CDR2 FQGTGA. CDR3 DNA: TGTGCCAGCAGCTTAACGGCGGGAGGATCCTACGAGCAGTACTTC. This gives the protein CASSLTAGGSYEQYF. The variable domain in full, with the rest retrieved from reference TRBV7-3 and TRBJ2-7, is GAGVSQTPSNKVTEKGKYVELRCDPISGHTALYWYRQSLGQGPEFLIYFQGTGAADDSGLPNDRFFAVRPEGSVSTLKIQRTERGDSAVYLCASSLTAGGSYEQYFGPGTRLTVT.

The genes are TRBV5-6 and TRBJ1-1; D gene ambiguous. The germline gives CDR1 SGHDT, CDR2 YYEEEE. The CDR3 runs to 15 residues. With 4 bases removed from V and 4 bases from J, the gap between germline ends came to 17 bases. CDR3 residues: CASSLITGFATEAFF. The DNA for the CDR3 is TGTGCCAGCAGCCTAATCACGGGGTTCGCCACTGAAGCTTTCTTT.

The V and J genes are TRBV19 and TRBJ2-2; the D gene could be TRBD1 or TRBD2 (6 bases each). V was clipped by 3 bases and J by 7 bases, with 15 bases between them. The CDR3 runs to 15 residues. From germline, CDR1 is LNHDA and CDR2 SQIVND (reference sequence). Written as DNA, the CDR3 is TGTGCCAGTAGTATCCTTCGGGGGCGCGGCGGGGAGCTGTTTTTT. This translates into CASSILRGRGGELFF. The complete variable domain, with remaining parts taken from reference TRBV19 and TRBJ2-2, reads DGGITQSPKYLFRKEGQNVTLSCEQNLNHDAMYWYRQDPGQGLRLIYYSQIVNDFQKGDIAEGYSVSREKKESFPLTVTSAQKNPTAFYLCASSILRGRGGELFFGEGSRLTVL.

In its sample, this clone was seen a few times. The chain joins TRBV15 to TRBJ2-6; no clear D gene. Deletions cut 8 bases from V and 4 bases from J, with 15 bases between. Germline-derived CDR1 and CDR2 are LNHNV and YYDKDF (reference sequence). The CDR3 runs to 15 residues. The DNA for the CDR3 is TGTGCCACCGGTCGTGGGCTCCCCGGGGCCAACGTCCTGACTTTC. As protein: CATGRGLPGANVLTF.

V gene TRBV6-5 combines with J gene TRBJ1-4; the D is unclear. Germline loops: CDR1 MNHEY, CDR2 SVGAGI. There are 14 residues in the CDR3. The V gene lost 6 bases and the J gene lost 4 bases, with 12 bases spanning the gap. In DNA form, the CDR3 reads TGTGCCAGCAGCTCGGGTATCGGTAATGAAAAACTGTTTTTT. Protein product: CASSSGIGNEKLFF.

The DNA for the CDR3 is TGTGCCAGCAGCTTAACTAGCGGCTACAATGAGCAGTTCTTC. Its translation is CASSLTSGYNEQFF. The chain employs TRBV11-3 and TRBJ2-1; 8 positions agree with TRBD2. This CDR3 region has 14 residues. J was trimmed by 3 bases and V by 2 bases; bases with no gene match: 0. Germline CDR1 is SGHNT and CDR2 is YENEEA.

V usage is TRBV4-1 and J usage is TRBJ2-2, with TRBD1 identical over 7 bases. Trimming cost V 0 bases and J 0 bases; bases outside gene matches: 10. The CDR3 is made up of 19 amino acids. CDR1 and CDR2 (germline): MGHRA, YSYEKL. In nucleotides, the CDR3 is TGCGCCAGCAGCCAAGAGACAGGGAGATCTAGAGCGAACACCGGGGAGCTGTTTTTT. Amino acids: CASSQETGRSRANTGELFF.

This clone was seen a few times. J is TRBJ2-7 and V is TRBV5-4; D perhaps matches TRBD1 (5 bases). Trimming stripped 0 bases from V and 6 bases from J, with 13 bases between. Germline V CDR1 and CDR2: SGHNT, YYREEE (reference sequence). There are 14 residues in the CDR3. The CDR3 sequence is CASSLGGLGREQYF. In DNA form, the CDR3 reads TGTGCCAGCAGCTTGGGGGGCTTGGGGCGCGAGCAGTACTTC.

CDR3 in amino acids: CASSTGTSVNEQYF. The CDR3 DNA is TGTGCCAGCAGTACCGGGACTAGTGTTAACGAGCAGTACTTC. This chain connects TRBV6-5 to TRBJ2-7; 8 bases fit TRBD2. The CDR3 consists of 14 residues. Germline CDR1 MNHEY, CDR2 SVGAGI. V was clipped by 5 bases and J by 5 bases; unmatched bases: 8.